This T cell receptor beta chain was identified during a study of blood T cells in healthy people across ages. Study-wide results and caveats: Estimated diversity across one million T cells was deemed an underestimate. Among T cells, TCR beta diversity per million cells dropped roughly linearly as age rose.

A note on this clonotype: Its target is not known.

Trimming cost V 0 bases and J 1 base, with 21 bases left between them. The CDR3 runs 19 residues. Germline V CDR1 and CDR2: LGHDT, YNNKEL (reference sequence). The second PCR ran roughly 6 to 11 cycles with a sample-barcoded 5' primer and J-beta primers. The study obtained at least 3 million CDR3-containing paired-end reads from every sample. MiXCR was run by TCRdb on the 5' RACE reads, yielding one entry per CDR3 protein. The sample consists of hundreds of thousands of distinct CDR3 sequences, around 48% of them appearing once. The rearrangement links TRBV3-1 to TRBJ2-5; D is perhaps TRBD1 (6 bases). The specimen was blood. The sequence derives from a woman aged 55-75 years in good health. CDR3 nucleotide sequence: TGTGCCAGCAGCCAAGATAACTCGGACAGTATTGGGCTCCAAGAGACCCAGTACTTC. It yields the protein CASSQDNSDSIGLQETQYF.